The TCR beta chain described here comes from a study of blood T cells in healthy people across ages. The table lists this clonotype with many counts. Primers used in a second PCR of roughly 7 to 12 cycles were a sample-barcoded 5' primer and a J-beta primer mix. TCRdb reprocessed the 5' RACE reads with MiXCR, giving one entry per CDR3 protein. The sample lists 850,000 or so distinct CDR3 sequences, 25% to 35% occurring once. The CDR3 consists of 14 residues. With 4 bases removed from V and 4 bases from J, the gap between germline ends came to 16 bases. Germline V gene sequence: CDR1 DFQATT, CDR2 SNEGSKA (reference sequence).

The TCR comes from a woman aged 80 or over in good health. The V gene is TRBV20-1, the J gene TRBJ1-2, with D possibly matching TRBD1 (6 bases). Sequences were obtained from blood. CDR3 residues: CSATDPGQSYGYTF. The CDR3 DNA follows: TGCAGTGCTACCGACCCGGGACAATCCTATGGCTACACCTTC.